Described below is a single T cell receptor beta chain sequence and its context. This clonotype was counted a few times. The specificity of this receptor is unknown. The input lacks base qualities; no much larger clone sits a single base away. Sequencing took place on an Illumina NovaSeq 6000. TCRalpha and TCRbeta cDNA libraries were built by 5'RACE with constant-segment primers, adding sample barcodes and unique molecular identifiers. RNA was extracted from every sample with Trizol reagent. Libraries were amplified in two PCR steps, with a second sample barcode and Illumina TruSeq adapters added in the second step. Libraries were sequenced on an Illumina NovaSeq with 2 x 150 bp paired-end reads. The authors' analysis ran thus. The reads were demultiplexed and collapsed into UMI-guided consensus sequences using migec v1.2.7. Using mixcr v2.1.11, UMI consensuses were aligned to TRA and TRB V and J templates and then assembled into clonotypes. Expanded or contracted clonotypes were those called significant by both edgeR and NoisET, with noise models trained on biological replicates. For edgeR calls, a false discovery rate-adjusted p below 0.01 and a log2 fold-change threshold of 1 were applied. As an exploratory analysis of dynamics, max-normalized trajectories of the 1000 most abundant clonotypes were examined with PCA combined with hierarchical clustering. Each responding clone was given a CD4 or CD8 phenotype based on the CD4+ and CD8+ repertoires, which had been sequenced separately. TCRdb redid the processing of the public reads, applying fastp at Q25 and MiXCR, and retained in-frame beta chains. Every distinct CDR3 protein forms one entry, paired with its most common genes and DNA. It is TCRdb's table, rather than the study itself, that gives the V and J calls and clone size. This sample has 250,000 to 300,000 distinct CDR3 sequences in its table, and approximately 19% of those were observed once. Approximately 22% of the sample is in the top ten clones.

The sample comes from a study of T-cell memory formation after mild COVID-19 (dated by TCRdb to the early 2020s). Regarding the research as a whole: TCR sequence clusters from the two donors were found to be largely donor specific. Longitudinal TCRalpha and TCRbeta repertoire sequencing tracked T-cell clones expanding and contracting after mild COVID-19 in a couple of donors. Two young, previously healthy adult volunteers made up the cohort, one male and one female.

Ficoll-Paque density gradient centrifugation was the method used to isolate PBMCs. Broader findings and caveats from the paper: Contracting CD4+ clones appeared mostly in the CM and EM memory subsets, whereas CD8+ clones were enriched in EMRA. From day 15 to 85, contracting clones showed balanced CD4/CD8 phenotypes, whereas a second wave of clones that expanded from day 15 to 37 leaned towards CD4+. Whether the second-wave clones peaking on day 37 were SARS-CoV-2 specific was not confirmed. Only a couple of mild cases were covered in the study, and larger cohorts including severe cases with pre-infection samples were considered necessary. The detection of some responding clones in pre-infection memory suggests that pre-existing cross-reactive memory T cells joined the SARS-CoV-2 response.

The material sequenced was PBMCs or a T cell subset sorted from them (not recorded which). The TCR was taken from a man between 18 and 29 years old who had mild COVID-19 (a few samples of this study predate the infection). The sample titles of this study are shuffled in the database, so cell type and time point are left out; the donor was told from shared clones.

Here is the DNA: TGTGCCAGCAGCTTCCCGCCAAGACCCATTTCGGGGGAGACCCAGTACTTC. The translation is CASSFPPRPISGETQYF. Recombination linked TRBV11-2 to TRBJ2-5; the D segment could be TRBD2, given 5 matching bases. The CDR3 runs 17 residues from the cysteine to the phenylalanine. CDR3 DNA is the only sequence kept; it has 51 bases, read in frame from the first base. CDR1 and CDR2 are read off the germline V gene as SGHAT and FQNNGV. V is clipped by 3 bases and J by 5 bases, and the sequence between their germline boundaries is 22 bases long.